A selection of T cell receptor beta chains follows, all from one sample in a study of T cells after yellow fever vaccination. TCRdb fed the 5' RACE reads into MiXCR, producing one record per CDR3 protein. The sample holds about 69,000 distinct CDR3 sequences, under 6.5% seen once. The sample in question was CD4+ T cells sorted from PBMCs, obtained about 2 weeks after the first yellow fever vaccination. These receptors were collected from a man younger than 35 who received the YFV17D yellow fever vaccine. Both conserved end residues are part of each CDR3. Each record gives: J gene, V gene, D gene, clone size, CDR3 protein, CDR3 DNA. D genes are given only for firm matches. Clone size is given as how often the clone was seen (once, few, many) or a class if it is expanded.

j_call: TRBJ1-5; v_call: TRBV20-1; d_call: NA; clone_size: few; cdr3_aa: CSASTGGSSNQPQHF; cdr3_nt: TGCAGTGCTTCCACGGGGGGGAGTAGCAATCAGCCCCAGCATTTT
j_call: TRBJ2-3; v_call: TRBV7-2; d_call: TRBD2; clone_size: many; cdr3_aa: CASSLVGGITDTQYF; cdr3_nt: TGTGCCAGCAGCTTAGTCGGGGGGATCACAGATACGCAGTATTTT
j_call: TRBJ2-2; v_call: TRBV20-1; d_call: TRBD2; clone_size: few; cdr3_aa: CCARVPAGGLNTGELFF; cdr3_nt: TGCTGTGCTAGAGTGCCCGCGGGGGGCCTTAACACCGGGGAGCTGTTTTTT
j_call: TRBJ1-2; v_call: TRBV7-2; d_call: NA; clone_size: many; cdr3_aa: CASSLRQDYYGYTF; cdr3_nt: TGTGCCAGCAGCCTGCGACAGGACTACTATGGCTACACCTTC
j_call: TRBJ2-1; v_call: TRBV20-1; d_call: TRBD2; clone_size: many; cdr3_aa: CSASGLAVYNEQFF; cdr3_nt: TGCAGTGCTAGTGGACTAGCGGTCTACAATGAGCAGTTCTTC
j_call: TRBJ1-1; v_call: TRBV6-1; d_call: NA; clone_size: many; cdr3_aa: CASSDGGAGNTEAFF; cdr3_nt: TGTGCCAGCAGTGACGGGGGTGCGGGGAACACTGAAGCTTTCTTT
j_call: TRBJ1-1; v_call: TRBV5-1; d_call: NA; clone_size: many; cdr3_aa: CASSGTHGGGTEAFF; cdr3_nt: TGCGCCAGCAGCGGAACCCACGGGGGGGGCACTGAAGCTTTCTTT
j_call: TRBJ1-4; v_call: TRBV7-2; d_call: TRBD1; clone_size: many; cdr3_aa: CASSLIPGQLGEKLFF; cdr3_nt: TGTGCCAGCAGCTTAATTCCGGGACAGTTGGGTGAAAAACTGTTTTTT
j_call: TRBJ1-6; v_call: TRBV7-6; d_call: NA; clone_size: many; cdr3_aa: CASSLNHINSPLHF; cdr3_nt: TGTGCCAGCAGCTTAAACCATATTAATTCACCCCTCCACTTT
j_call: TRBJ2-3; v_call: TRBV19; d_call: NA; clone_size: many; cdr3_aa: CASKGLTGTDTQYF; cdr3_nt: TGTGCCAGTAAGGGCTTGACTGGCACAGATACGCAGTATTTT
j_call: TRBJ2-3; v_call: TRBV5-4; d_call: NA; clone_size: few; cdr3_aa: CASSQVRASGGDTQYF; cdr3_nt: TGTGCCAGCAGCCAAGTCCGGGCCTCCGGGGGAGATACGCAGTATTTT
j_call: TRBJ2-5; v_call: TRBV7-8; d_call: TRBD2; clone_size: many; cdr3_aa: CATGRGRGETQYF; cdr3_nt: TGTGCGACCGGGAGGGGGAGGGGGGAGACCCAGTACTTC
j_call: TRBJ2-1; v_call: TRBV14; d_call: NA; clone_size: many; cdr3_aa: CASSQFAFSDLNEQFF; cdr3_nt: TGTGCCAGCAGCCAATTCGCGTTTTCTGATCTCAATGAGCAGTTCTTC
j_call: TRBJ2-1; v_call: TRBV7-7; d_call: NA; clone_size: many; cdr3_aa: CASSYGPVGGEQFF; cdr3_nt: TGTGCTAGCAGCTACGGACCCGTTGGGGGTGAGCAGTTCTTC
j_call: TRBJ2-1; v_call: TRBV5-5; d_call: TRBD2; clone_size: many; cdr3_aa: CASSFLAGGPEFF; cdr3_nt: TGTGCCAGCAGCTTTCTTGCGGGGGGGCCGGAGTTCTTC
j_call: TRBJ2-2; v_call: TRBV5-1; d_call: NA; clone_size: many; cdr3_aa: CASSPQGMAGELFF; cdr3_nt: TGCGCCAGCAGCCCACAGGGTATGGCCGGGGAGCTGTTTTTT
j_call: TRBJ1-5; v_call: TRBV7-8; d_call: TRBD1; clone_size: many; cdr3_aa: CASSSRDSQNQPQHF; cdr3_nt: TGTGCCAGCAGCTCCCGGGACAGTCAAAATCAGCCCCAGCATTTT
j_call: TRBJ1-6; v_call: TRBV3-1; d_call: NA; clone_size: many; cdr3_aa: CASRKPDSPLHF; cdr3_nt: TGTGCCAGCAGGAAACCGGATTCACCCCTCCACTTT